This TCR beta chain originates from a study of OX40 agonist ivuxolimab in advanced cancers. Overall study context: Those enrolled were roughly 85% male, with a mean age of around 55 years and ages from 23 to 79.

Libraries were prepared by immunoSEQ multiplex PCR; TCRdb keeps only in-frame clonotypes and omits some of them. The sample lists about 18,000 clones; over 60% were seen once. Trimming left V 4 bases short and J 0 bases short, with 11 bases between. Germline CDR1 reads SGHTS; CDR2 reads YDEGEE. The CDR3 spans 15 residues. The sample here was CD4+ or CD8+ T cells sorted from blood, taken in a trial of the OX40 agonist ivuxolimab. The rearrangement joins TRBV5-8 to TRBJ2-1; D remains unclear. The receptor was derived from an adult with an advanced solid tumor such as melanoma, head and neck, liver or kidney cancer. The CDR3 region has the DNA TGTGCCAGCAGCCCCTCCCAGAGCTCCTACAATGAGCAGTTCTTC. It specifies CASSPSQSSYNEQFF.